One sample yielded the 2 T cell receptor beta chains listed below, sequenced in a study of molecular identifiers for immune sequencing clone quantification. TCRdb reprocessed the PCR reads with MiXCR, giving one entry per CDR3 protein. Of nearly 650,000 distinct CDR3 sequences listed, around 25% were seen once; the top ten hold 0.6% to 0.9%. The sequenced sample was naive CD8+ T cells from blood, with Jurkat cell RNA spiked in. Noted subset: FACS-sorted CD8+CD4-CCR7+CD45RA+ naive T cells. The receptors were sampled from a human donor in good health. Some libraries in this study had Jurkat cell RNA spiked in.

This chain links TRBV9 with TRBJ2-5; D remains unclear. V lost 4 bases and J lost 6, with 16 bases in between. The germline V gene encodes CDR1 SGDLS and CDR2 YYNGEE. There are 14 residues in the CDR3. The CDR3 sequence: CASSPPMALKTQYF. The CDR3 region has the DNA TGTGCCAGCAGCCCCCCCATGGCTCTGAAGACCCAGTACTTC.

In the case of this clonotype: This may be a read error: a much more frequent sequence differs by one nucleotide. The V call is TRBV7-9, the J call TRBJ1-2; D ambiguous. The CDR3 contains 11 residues. CDR1 and CDR2 from the germline V gene are SEHNR and FQNEAQ (reference sequence). For the CDR3, the DNA is TGTGCCGGCAGCACTAACTATGGCTACACCTTC. Translated: CAGSTNYGYTF.